The entry below gives a single T cell receptor beta chain sequence along with its context. Antigen specificity is unknown. This record comes from a study of response to subunit inactivated influenza vaccine. The study's findings and limits: After each seasonal influenza vaccination, few new T cells are recruited, the authors suggested.

CDR3 size: 12 residues. The V end was cut by 0 bases, the J end by 8 bases, with 7 bases between. Per the germline V gene, CDR1 is MNHEY and CDR2 is SVGAGI. Each CDR3 protein gets one entry after TCRdb re-called the RT-PCR reads with MiXCR. The sample yields about 780,000 distinct CDR3 sequences, about a fifth seen once. This clonotype originated in a man in his fifties or sixties who received an inactivated influenza vaccine. The chain recombines TRBV6-5 with TRBJ1-2; no clear D. The starting material was PBMCs from blood, obtained 5 days after vaccination. The CDR3 DNA is TGTGCCAGCAGTTACTCGGGGAGAGGCTACACCTTC. This gives the protein CASSYSGRGYTF.